This T cell receptor beta chain came from a study of blood T cell repertoires in COVID-19 (dated by TCRdb to 2019 to 2021). In terms of the full investigation: Samples from collaborators originated in the United States, Italy and Spain and spanned both the acute and convalescent phases of COVID-19. Where HLA class I and class II types were available, the types were taken from metadata supplied by the sample provider, not from assay-based typing. The prospective study material was composed of cDNA or gDNA derived from T cells, B-cell-depleted T cells, or PBMCs. Samples came from the ongoing ImmuneRACE study (first 160 participants) plus 1,254 subjects from 6 global collaborators. The repertoires were made available in a free public database intended to serve as a resource for research on the immune response to SARS-CoV-2. Sample metadata almost always included a de-identified subject ID, COVID-19 status, age in years and sex. Subjects who had been exposed to COVID-19, were actively infected with it, or had recovered from it provided the deeply sampled blood TCRbeta repertoires that made up the dataset.

TCRbeta CDR3 regions were amplified from genomic DNA by means of the immunoSEQ Assay, a bias-controlled multiplex PCR. From the authors' description of their analysis: The number of nucleated cells in each sample was estimated by amplification of reference gene primers within the assay. Sequence reads were collapsed and filtered to measure the absolute abundance of every unique TCRbeta CDR3 rearrangement. Productive Simpson clonality was computed per sample as the square root of Simpson's diversity index over productive rearrangements. TCRdb carries this immuneACCESS record with in-frame sequences only. Its versions omit some clonotypes, under half of them owing to an unresolved V gene in the studies checked, with the rest unexplained. V, J and clone size derive from that table, while D and trimming were established from the DNA sequence. Counted in this sample were 140,000 to 150,000 clones; about four fifths of them appeared once. The ten largest clonotypes hold approximately 8.2% of the sample.

Whole blood was collected in K2EDTA tubes by collaborating institutions according to the institutions' own protocols. Collaborator samples were shipped for TCRbeta analysis as frozen whole blood, isolated PBMCs, or DNA extracted from either sample type. Regarding this clone: Its cognate antigen has yet to be identified. No base-level quality is on record; no much larger clone is a single base apart.

Overall study outcomes, separate from this receptor: Clinical and demographic metadata were provided uncurated, with the amount varying by source and participant.

The CDR3 spans 16 residues, from the cysteine through the phenylalanine. The only DNA kept is the CDR3, 48 bases in frame from the first base. Clipping removes 6 bases from V and 2 bases from J, with 7 as the unmatched junction base count. Based on the germline V gene, the CDR1 and CDR2 sequences are SQVTM and ANQGSEA. The V gene is TRBV29-1 and the J gene is TRBJ2-3, with 14 bases aligning to TRBD2. Sequencing input: peripheral blood. This TCR came from a human donor in a cohort sampled during active COVID-19. Here the CDR3 is given as CSVPGTSGSNTDTQYF. The nucleotides are TGCAGCGTACCCGGGACTAGCGGGAGCAACACAGATACGCAGTATTTT.